The 23 T cell receptor beta chains presented below share a single source sample, sequenced in a study of blood T cell repertoires in COVID-19. The assay was immunoSEQ multiplex PCR, and TCRdb's table has in-frame clones only and misses some. Of 200,000 to 300,000 clones in the sample, nearly 95% were seen once. Sequencing was carried out using peripheral blood. The receptors come from a man under 40 with COVID-19, enrolled during active disease.

This clone has more than one count but fewer than ten. The chain uses TRBV25-1 and TRBJ2-7; D uncertain. Germline V gene data show CDR1 as MGHDK and CDR2 as SYGVNS. The CDR3 is made up of 11 amino acids. Trimming removed 8 bases at V and 1 base at J, with 6 bases between. Here the CDR3 reads CASASSYEQYF. CDR3 DNA: TGTGCCAGCGCCAGTTCCTACGAGCAGTACTTC.

This clone has a single count. The CDR3 region has the DNA TGTGCCAGCAGCTGGAGCCAGTTTAGTGAGCAGTTCTTC. This sequence encodes CASSWSQFSEQFF. The chain couples TRBV5-4 to TRBJ2-1; D is unresolved. Germline values: CDR1 SGHNT, CDR2 YYREEE (reference sequence). The CDR3 totals 13 residues. With 3 bases removed from V and 9 bases from J, the gap between germline ends came to 13 bases.

V gene TRBV6-5 combines with J gene TRBJ2-3; weak D call: TRBD2 (6 bases). CDR3 length: 12 amino acids. The V end lost 6 bases, the J end lost 4 bases, and 8 bases lay between the germline ends. Germline V lookup: CDR1 MNHEY, CDR2 SVGAGI. The CDR3 loop reads CASRGTSDTQYF. CDR3 nucleotides: TGTGCCAGCAGGGGGACTTCAGATACGCAGTATTTT.

A single count supports this clone. The V call is TRBV9, the J call TRBJ1-6; D is possibly TRBD1 (6 bases). The CDR3 runs to 18 residues. Germline V lookup: CDR1 SGDLS, CDR2 YYNGEE. Trimming left V 3 bases short and J 5 bases short, with 21 bases between. The CDR3 DNA follows: TGTGCCAGCAGCGAGGGGGACGGAAGCCTCCTAAATAATTCACCCCTCCACTTT. It is translated as CASSEGDGSLLNNSPLHF.

This chain uses TRBV5-1 with TRBJ1-4, with a weak D call TRBD1 (6 bases). CDR1 is SGHRS and CDR2 is YFSETQ in the germline V gene. Trimming took off 3 bases at V and 8 bases at J, with 14 bases between the two ends. The CDR3 extends over 14 amino acids. The CDR3 region has the DNA TGCGCCAGCAGCTACCGCAGGGGTGGGGAAAAACTGTTTTTT. Its translation is CASSYRRGGEKLFF. The whole variable domain, remainder taken from reference TRBV5-1 and TRBJ1-4, is KAGVTQTPRYLIKTRGQQVTLSCSPISGHRSVSWYQQTPGQGLQFLFEYFSETQRNKGNFPGRFSGRQFSNSRSEMNVSTLELGDSALYLCASSYRRGGEKLFFGSGTQLSVL.

The chain combines TRBV7-2 with TRBJ1-2; 7 bases match TRBD1. CDR1 is SGHTA, CDR2 FQGNSA, per germline. CDR3 length: 14 residues. V shed 5 bases, J shed 2 bases, and the junction held 5 bases outside the gene matches. CDR3 protein: CASSPTGQNYGYTF. The CDR3 nucleotides read TGTGCCAGCAGCCCCACGGGACAGAACTATGGCTACACCTTC.

The V and J genes are TRBV10-1 and TRBJ2-2; TRBD1 is a possible D gene (5 bases). Looked up from germline, CDR1 is WNHNN and CDR2 is SYGVQD (reference sequence). CDR3 length: 14 amino acids. Between the trimmed V and J ends, which lost 6 bases and 1 base, there was a span of 9 bases. The CDR3: CASRKTVNTGELFF. CDR3 coding DNA: TGCGCCAGCAGGAAGACAGTGAACACCGGGGAGCTGTTTTTT.

The V call is TRBV10-2, the J call TRBJ2-6, with a possible D match to TRBD1 (5 bases). CDR1 and CDR2 from the germline V gene are WSHSY and SAAADI. Trimming removed 1 base at V and 0 bases at J, with 10 bases between. This CDR3 region has 17 residues. The CDR3 is CASSELLGVSGANVLTF. The CDR3 coding sequence is TGCGCCAGCAGTGAGTTGCTAGGGGTCTCTGGGGCCAACGTCCTGACTTTC.

The V gene is TRBV6-1, the J gene TRBJ1-2; D not resolved. The CDR3 is made up of 15 amino acids. Germline CDR1 reads MNHNS; CDR2 reads SASEGT. Trimming left V 1 base short and J 3 bases short, with 12 bases between. This CDR3 is CASSEGPGMDYGYTF. The CDR3 DNA sequence: TGTGCCAGCAGTGAAGGCCCGGGAATGGACTATGGCTACACCTTC.

The V and J genes are TRBV13 and TRBJ2-7; 8 bases are a match to TRBD1. The CDR3 has 14 residues. Germline CDR1 reads PRHDT; CDR2 reads FYEKMQ (reference sequence). V shed 0 bases, J shed 4 bases, and the junction held 2 bases outside the gene matches. This CDR3 is CASSLGQGAYEQYF. The CDR3 DNA follows: TGTGCCAGCAGCTTAGGCCAGGGGGCATACGAGCAGTACTTC.

The chain is built from TRBV11-2 and TRBJ1-2, with D uncertain. In germline, CDR1 is SGHAT, CDR2 FQNNGV. V lost 1 base and J 4 bases, leaving 19 bases between the germline ends. The CDR3 totals 17 residues. The CDR3 sequence is CASSLAVGRAGVYGYTF. CDR3 coding DNA: TGTGCCAGCAGCTTAGCTGTAGGGCGGGCCGGTGTCTATGGCTACACCTTC.

This clone was seen just once. The CDR3 DNA follows: TGTGCCAGCAGCCAAGATGCGAGTTACACCATATATTTT. Protein product: CASSQDASYTIYF. The J gene is TRBJ1-3, the V gene TRBV3-1 (or the pseudogene TRBV3-2); D is ambiguous. Looked up from germline, CDR1 is LGHDT and CDR2 is YNNKEL (reference sequence). V was pared by 0 bases and J by 8 bases, with 8 bases between. The CDR3 has 13 residues.

For the CDR3, the DNA is TGTGCCAGCGGACTCGCCATGAGGGGGGGCGGGAATTCACCCCTCCACTTT. As protein: CASGLAMRGGGNSPLHF. The chain joins TRBV27 to TRBJ1-6; D is possibly TRBD1 (6 bases). This CDR3 is 17 amino acids long. Germline CDR1 reads MNHEY; CDR2 reads SMNVEV (reference sequence). Trimming shortened V by 8 bases and J by 7 bases, and 24 bases separated the two germline ends.

V is TRBV18 and J is TRBJ1-4; 7 bases line up with TRBD1. V was pared by 2 bases and J by 1 base, with 1 base of the junction left unmatched. Looked up from germline, CDR1 is KGHSH and CDR2 is LQKENI. There are 15 residues in the CDR3. CDR3 loop: CASSPTGVTNEKLFF. DNA for the CDR3: TGTGCCAGCTCACCAACAGGGGTAACTAATGAAAAACTGTTTTTT.

V gene TRBV2 combines with J gene TRBJ1-2, with D perhaps matching TRBD1 (5 bases). Germline-derived CDR1 and CDR2 are SNHLY and FYNNEI. This CDR3 has 12 residues. Deletions cut 6 bases from V and 3 bases from J, with 8 bases between. CDR3 sequence (DNA): TGTGCCAGCAGGGTGACAGACTATGGCTACACCTTC. This translates into CASRVTDYGYTF.

There are a few counts of this clone. The V gene is TRBV7-2, the J gene TRBJ1-2; D is unclear. Trimming removed 3 bases at V and 7 bases at J, with 12 bases between. The germline gives CDR1 SGHTA, CDR2 FQGNSA. The CDR3 runs 13 residues. As DNA, the CDR3 is TGTGCCAGCAGCTTTCGGGGATCGGGTGGCTACACCTTC. Residues: CASSFRGSGGYTF. Full variable domain (outside the CDR3, taken from reference TRBV7-2 and TRBJ1-2): GAGVSQSPSNKVTEKGKDVELRCDPISGHTALYWYRQSLGQGLEFLIYFQGNSAPDKSGLPSDRFSAERTGGSVSTLTIQRTQQEDSAVYLCASSFRGSGGYTFGSGTRLTVV.

There are a few counts of this clone. This rearrangement joins TRBV2 to TRBJ2-7, with D possibly matching TRBD1 (6 bases). CDR3 length: 14 amino acids. Germline V gives CDR1 SNHLY, CDR2 FYNNEI. The V and J ends lost 6 bases and 1 base respectively, with 13 bases between them. The CDR3 sequence: CASRKDRLSYEQYF. The CDR3, as DNA: TGTGCCAGCAGGAAGGACAGATTATCCTACGAGCAGTACTTC.

The chain combines TRBV19 with TRBJ1-5; D remains unclear. The germline V gene encodes CDR1 LNHDA and CDR2 SQIVND (reference sequence). Trimming took off 7 bases at V and 6 bases at J, with 10 bases between the two ends. The CDR3 spans 12 residues. In DNA form, the CDR3 reads TGTGCCAGTAATCCTGCGGGTCAGCCCCAGCATTTT. Protein sequence: CASNPAGQPQHF.

The V and J genes are TRBV7-9 and TRBJ2-1; weak D call: TRBD2 (5 bases). The CDR3 consists of 15 residues. V was shortened by 6 bases and J by 0 bases, with 12 bases between the two germline ends. Germline CDR1 SEHNR, CDR2 FQNEAQ (reference sequence). CDR3 nucleotides: TGTGCCAGCAGTCCTAGCTTAGCCTCCTACAATGAGCAGTTCTTC. Its protein is CASSPSLASYNEQFF.

The count of this clone is one. This sequence joins TRBV27 and TRBJ1-4; 7 nucleotides align to TRBD1. The CDR3 runs to 17 residues. J gave up 4 bases and V 2 bases, and 10 bases lay outside the gene matches. CDR1 is MNHEY and CDR2 is SMNVEV in the germline V gene (reference sequence). DNA for the CDR3: TGTGCCAGCAGTTTAAGGGGACAGAGACTAATTAATGAAAAACTGTTTTTT. Translation gives CASSLRGQRLINEKLFF.

This clone was observed a single time. The chain is built from TRBV10-3 and TRBJ2-4, with TRBD2 matching 7 bases. The CDR3 extends over 19 amino acids. Losses at the gene ends were 0 bases for V and 0 bases for J; bases not matched to a gene: 11. The germline V gene encodes CDR1 ENHRY and CDR2 SYGVKD. CDR3: CAISESGGETNLAKNIQYF. Here the CDR3 DNA reads TGTGCCATCAGTGAGTCGGGGGGGGAGACTAACCTAGCCAAAAACATTCAGTACTTC.

This clone was found a few times. The chain couples TRBV14 to TRBJ2-7; TRBD2 matches 7 bases. Germline lookup yields CDR1 SGHDN and CDR2 FVKESK. V shed 2 bases, J shed 5 bases, and the junction held 6 bases outside the gene matches. CDR3 length equals 14 residues. In DNA, the CDR3 is TGTGCCAGCAGCCAATACCGGGGAGGGGACGAGCAGTACTTC. This gives the protein CASSQYRGGDEQYF.

This rearrangement joins TRBV6-5 to TRBJ1-1; TRBD1 is a possible D gene (5 bases). The V gene lost 0 bases and the J gene lost 3 bases, with 11 bases spanning the gap. The CDR3 is 15 residues long. Germline CDR1 is MNHEY and CDR2 is SVGAGI. The CDR3: CASSYSSIGDTEAFF. CDR3 DNA sequence: TGTGCCAGCAGTTACTCCAGCATAGGGGACACTGAAGCTTTCTTT.